This T cell receptor beta chain was identified during a study of blood T cells in healthy people across ages. The authors ran a second PCR of roughly 6 to 11 cycles using a sample-barcoded 5' primer and a J-beta primer mix. Tagging of each cDNA molecule was performed by a template-switch adaptor with 12 random nucleotides. Each CDR3 protein gets one entry after TCRdb re-called the 5' RACE reads with MiXCR. The table lists 1.5 million to 1.8 million distinct CDR3 sequences, less than 45% of them singletons, with less than 5% in the top ten. With 6 bases clipped from V and 1 base from J, the junction kept 7 bases outside the gene matches. The CDR3 is made up of 16 amino acids. This clonotype was recorded at least ten times. The antigen is not known. Findings of the study overall: The donors' CMV status was not determined, possibly confounding changes in expanded clonotypes.

The TCR sequence derives from a woman younger than 35 in good health. V gene TRBV12-3 or TRBV12-4 combines with J gene TRBJ2-3, with TRBD2 matching over 10 bases. Sequences were obtained from blood. CDR3 nucleotides: TGTGCCAGCAGCCACCAAGGACTAGCGGGCACAGATACGCAGTATTTT. Its translation: CASSHQGLAGTDTQYF.